This passage covers 20 T cell receptor beta chains from one sample sequenced in a study of T cells of healthy individuals. TCRdb recomputed calls from the 5' RACE reads with MiXCR, one row per CDR3 protein. The table has 60,000 to 80,000 distinct CDR3 sequences, about a sixth seen once. All receptors derive from a human donor in good health.

In its sample, this clonotype was seen many times. V is TRBV6-4 and J is TRBJ2-3; D remains ambiguous. This CDR3 has 15 residues. With 4 bases removed from V and 0 bases from J, the gap between germline ends came to 11 bases. Germline V lookup: CDR1 MRHNA, CDR2 SNTAGT. For the CDR3, the DNA is TGTGCCAGCAGTGTCGGACGTACTAGCACAGATACGCAGTATTTT. This codes for CASSVGRTSTDTQYF.

This clonotype was counted many times. The chain is built from TRBV27 and TRBJ1-6; 10 bases match TRBD1. V lost 8 bases and J lost 9; bases outside the gene matches: 10. Germline CDR1 is MNHEY and CDR2 is SMNVEV (reference sequence). CDR3 length: 15 residues. CDR3 DNA sequence: TGTGCCAGCCGACTTGGGGGACAGGGGATTTCACCCCTCCACTTT. Translating it yields CASRLGGQGISPLHF.

This sequence joins TRBV13 and TRBJ2-1; a possible D gene is TRBD1 (5 bases). The V gene's germline CDR1 is PRHDT and CDR2 FYEKMQ (reference sequence). This CDR3 has 14 amino acids. Trimming removed 5 bases from V and 10 bases from J, with 18 bases in between. The CDR3: CASSRRFDRPEQFF. The DNA of the CDR3 is TGTGCCAGCAGCCGCCGGTTCGACAGACCCGAGCAGTTCTTC.

A remark on this clonotype: A much more abundant neighbour one base away suggests this may be a read error. The chain has TRBV10-3 and TRBJ1-1, with D tentatively TRBD1 (5 bases). CDR1 ENHRY and CDR2 SYGVKD come from the germline V gene. The CDR3 has 11 amino acids. Trimming stripped 4 bases from V and 9 bases from J, with 9 bases between. The CDR3 DNA follows: TGTGCCATCAGTGCCAGGGATCAAGCTTTCTTT. Its protein product is CAISARDQAFF.

This clonotype was found many times. This chain links TRBV11-2 with TRBJ1-1; 8 bases agree with TRBD1. In germline, CDR1 is SGHAT, CDR2 FQNNGV. This CDR3 comprises 14 residues. The junction had 2 bases not matched to a gene; V was cut back by 5 bases and J by 0 bases. CDR3 loop: CASSVQGVNTEAFF. The CDR3 nucleotides read TGTGCCAGCAGCGTACAGGGGGTGAACACTGAAGCTTTCTTT.

This clonotype was detected only a few times. The CDR3 sequence: CASSPGLAGVYEQYF. The CDR3 nucleotides read TGTGCCAGCAGTCCCGGACTAGCGGGTGTCTACGAGCAGTACTTC. The chain carries TRBV6-2 or TRBV6-3 and TRBJ2-7; 11 bases agree with TRBD2. V shed 5 bases, J shed 3 bases, and the junction held 6 bases outside the gene matches. This CDR3 is 15 amino acids long. The germline V gene has CDR1 MNHEY and CDR2 SVGEGT.

This sequence joins TRBV5-1 and TRBJ2-2; possibly TRBD1 for D (5 bases). Trimming removed 4 bases at V and 1 base at J, with 11 bases between. This CDR3 is 15 amino acids long. In germline, CDR1 is SGHRS, CDR2 YFSETQ. CDR3 coding DNA: TGCGCCAGCAGCCTTACGACAGAGAACACCGGGGAGCTGTTTTTT. Residues: CASSLTTENTGELFF. Together with reference TRBV5-1 and TRBJ2-2, the CDR3 gives the full variable domain: KAGVTQTPRYLIKTRGQQVTLSCSPISGHRSVSWYQQTPGQGLQFLFEYFSETQRNKGNFPGRFSGRQFSNSRSEMNVSTLELGDSALYLCASSLTTENTGELFFGEGSRLTVL.

This clonotype showed up just a few times. V usage is TRBV4-1 and J usage is TRBJ2-5; D unresolved. V was trimmed by 2 bases and J by 1 base, leaving 8 bases between them. This CDR3 is built from 14 residues. CDR1 is MGHRA and CDR2 is YSYEKL in the germline V gene. The DNA of the CDR3 is TGCGCCAGCAGCCAAAGACTCCTCCAAGAGACCCAGTACTTC. This translates into CASSQRLLQETQYF.

The sample holds a few counts of this clonotype. This chain joins TRBV20-1 and TRBJ2-1; 12 nucleotides match TRBD2. With 5 bases clipped from V and 3 bases from J, the junction kept 8 bases outside the gene matches. Germline V gives CDR1 DFQATT, CDR2 SNEGSKA (reference sequence). The CDR3 sequence is 16 residues long. The CDR3 nucleotides are TGCAGTGCTCCACCTAGCGGGGGGGCGATCTACAATGAGCAGTTCTTC. It is translated as CSAPPSGGAIYNEQFF.

This clonotype was seen at least ten times. V and J are TRBV5-1 and TRBJ1-4; TRBD1 might be the D (6 bases). Per the germline V gene, CDR1 is SGHRS and CDR2 is YFSETQ. The ends were cut back, 0 bases at V and 5 bases at J, with 17 bases in the middle. The CDR3 has 17 amino acids. CDR3 nucleotide sequence: TGCGCCAGCAGCTTGGATTGGCAGGGGAAGTACAATGAAAAACTGTTTTTT. Protein product: CASSLDWQGKYNEKLFF.

The chain employs TRBV5-1 and TRBJ2-5; D might be TRBD2 (6 bases). This CDR3 has 14 residues. Germline assignment: CDR1 SGHRS and CDR2 YFSETQ. Trimming left V 4 bases short and J 5 bases short, with 15 bases between. The CDR3 is CASSPGPRGETQYF. The CDR3 DNA sequence: TGCGCCAGCAGCCCGGGGCCCCGGGGGGAGACCCAGTACTTC.

The V gene is TRBV10-2, the J gene TRBJ2-7; the D gene could be TRBD1 or TRBD2 (5 bases each). The CDR3 runs 13 residues. The germline V gene encodes CDR1 WSHSY and CDR2 SAAADI. V gave up 0 bases and J gave up 4 bases, with 7 bases separating them. Written as DNA, the CDR3 is TGCGCCAGCAGTGAGTCTGGGGGTTACGAGCAGTACTTC. It codes for CASSESGGYEQYF.

This clonotype came up many times. The V and J genes are TRBV6-6 and TRBJ2-5, with no clear D. The CDR3 is 14 residues long. Deletions cut 2 bases from V and 1 base from J, with 8 bases between. The germline V gene encodes CDR1 MNHNY and CDR2 SVGAGI (reference sequence). The CDR3 DNA reads TGTGCCAGCAGTTACACGCGGTTCCAAGAGACCCAGTACTTC. It yields the protein CASSYTRFQETQYF.

This clonotype was seen repeatedly, ten times or more. The rearrangement uses TRBV11-2 and TRBJ2-1; 11 bases line up with TRBD2. The length of the CDR3 is 16 residues. Germline V gene sequence: CDR1 SGHAT, CDR2 FQNNGV. V lost 2 bases to trimming and J lost 5 bases; unmatched junction nucleotides: 5. CDR3 nucleotide sequence: TGTGCCAGCAGCTTAACTAGCGGGGGTGGGCACAATGAGCAGTTCTTC. Its translation: CASSLTSGGGHNEQFF.

This clonotype was picked up many times. The V and J genes are TRBV3-1 and TRBJ2-2; tentatively, D is TRBD1 (5 bases). The CDR3 has 13 amino acids. Germline V lookup: CDR1 LGHDT, CDR2 YNNKEL (reference sequence). Trimming cost V 8 bases and J 4 bases, with 11 bases left between them. CDR3 DNA: TGTGCCAGCCGTGGGGCGAGCACCGGGGAGCTGTTTTTT. Amino acids: CASRGASTGELFF. Filled out from reference TRBV3-1 and TRBJ2-2, the complete variable domain reads DTAVSQTPKYLVTQMGNDKSIKCEQNLGHDTMYWYKQDSKKFLKIMFSYNNKELIINETVPNRFSPKSPDKAHLNLHINSLELGDSAVYFCASRGASTGELFFGEGSRLTVL.

This clonotype has at least ten counts. This rearrangement joins TRBV6-6 to TRBJ1-2; the match to TRBD1 covers 7 bases. The CDR3 is 13 residues long. J lost 3 bases, V lost 6 bases, and 4 bases had no gene match. Germline-derived CDR1 and CDR2 are MNHNY and SVGAGI (reference sequence). Here the CDR3 DNA reads TGTGCCAGCAGCATCCAGGGGGACTATGGCTACACCTTC. Its protein is CASSIQGDYGYTF.

This clonotype came up a few times. The chain uses TRBV28 and TRBJ2-7; the match to TRBD1 covers 7 bases. The CDR3 consists of 14 residues. CDR1 and CDR2 (germline): MDHEN, SYDVKM. Trimming at V came to 2 bases and at J to 3 bases, leaving 4 bases not matched to a gene. CDR3 region: CASSLDQGDYEQYF. CDR3 DNA sequence: TGTGCCAGCAGTTTAGATCAGGGGGACTACGAGCAGTACTTC.

The table lists this clonotype with a few counts. The V and J genes are TRBV5-1 and TRBJ2-5, with 7 bases matching TRBD2. Germline trimming cut 3 bases from V and 5 bases from J; bases unmatched to any gene: 10. Germline-derived CDR1 and CDR2 are SGHRS and YFSETQ. This CDR3 is 15 amino acids long. As DNA, the CDR3 is TGCGCCAGCAGCTCGGCGGCTATGGGGGGGGAGACCCAGTACTTC. Residues: CASSSAAMGGETQYF.

This clonotype has ten or more counts. The rearrangement uses TRBV2 and TRBJ2-3; possibly TRBD1 for D (6 bases). The ends were cut back, 4 bases at V and 5 bases at J, with 10 bases in the middle. The CDR3 is made up of 13 amino acids. Looked up from germline, CDR1 is SNHLY and CDR2 is FYNNEI. The CDR3 sequence is CASSVGAKDTQYF. CDR3 sequence (DNA): TGTGCCAGCAGTGTGGGGGCGAAAGATACGCAGTATTTT.

This chain links TRBV20-1 with TRBJ2-2, with D perhaps matching TRBD1 (6 bases). The V gene's germline CDR1 is DFQATT and CDR2 SNEGSKA (reference sequence). This CDR3 is built from 13 residues. Trimming took 2 bases from V and 5 from J, leaving 9 bases between them. This CDR3 reads CSARQQGTGELFF. The CDR3 DNA sequence: TGCAGTGCTAGACAACAGGGTACCGGGGAGCTGTTTTTT.